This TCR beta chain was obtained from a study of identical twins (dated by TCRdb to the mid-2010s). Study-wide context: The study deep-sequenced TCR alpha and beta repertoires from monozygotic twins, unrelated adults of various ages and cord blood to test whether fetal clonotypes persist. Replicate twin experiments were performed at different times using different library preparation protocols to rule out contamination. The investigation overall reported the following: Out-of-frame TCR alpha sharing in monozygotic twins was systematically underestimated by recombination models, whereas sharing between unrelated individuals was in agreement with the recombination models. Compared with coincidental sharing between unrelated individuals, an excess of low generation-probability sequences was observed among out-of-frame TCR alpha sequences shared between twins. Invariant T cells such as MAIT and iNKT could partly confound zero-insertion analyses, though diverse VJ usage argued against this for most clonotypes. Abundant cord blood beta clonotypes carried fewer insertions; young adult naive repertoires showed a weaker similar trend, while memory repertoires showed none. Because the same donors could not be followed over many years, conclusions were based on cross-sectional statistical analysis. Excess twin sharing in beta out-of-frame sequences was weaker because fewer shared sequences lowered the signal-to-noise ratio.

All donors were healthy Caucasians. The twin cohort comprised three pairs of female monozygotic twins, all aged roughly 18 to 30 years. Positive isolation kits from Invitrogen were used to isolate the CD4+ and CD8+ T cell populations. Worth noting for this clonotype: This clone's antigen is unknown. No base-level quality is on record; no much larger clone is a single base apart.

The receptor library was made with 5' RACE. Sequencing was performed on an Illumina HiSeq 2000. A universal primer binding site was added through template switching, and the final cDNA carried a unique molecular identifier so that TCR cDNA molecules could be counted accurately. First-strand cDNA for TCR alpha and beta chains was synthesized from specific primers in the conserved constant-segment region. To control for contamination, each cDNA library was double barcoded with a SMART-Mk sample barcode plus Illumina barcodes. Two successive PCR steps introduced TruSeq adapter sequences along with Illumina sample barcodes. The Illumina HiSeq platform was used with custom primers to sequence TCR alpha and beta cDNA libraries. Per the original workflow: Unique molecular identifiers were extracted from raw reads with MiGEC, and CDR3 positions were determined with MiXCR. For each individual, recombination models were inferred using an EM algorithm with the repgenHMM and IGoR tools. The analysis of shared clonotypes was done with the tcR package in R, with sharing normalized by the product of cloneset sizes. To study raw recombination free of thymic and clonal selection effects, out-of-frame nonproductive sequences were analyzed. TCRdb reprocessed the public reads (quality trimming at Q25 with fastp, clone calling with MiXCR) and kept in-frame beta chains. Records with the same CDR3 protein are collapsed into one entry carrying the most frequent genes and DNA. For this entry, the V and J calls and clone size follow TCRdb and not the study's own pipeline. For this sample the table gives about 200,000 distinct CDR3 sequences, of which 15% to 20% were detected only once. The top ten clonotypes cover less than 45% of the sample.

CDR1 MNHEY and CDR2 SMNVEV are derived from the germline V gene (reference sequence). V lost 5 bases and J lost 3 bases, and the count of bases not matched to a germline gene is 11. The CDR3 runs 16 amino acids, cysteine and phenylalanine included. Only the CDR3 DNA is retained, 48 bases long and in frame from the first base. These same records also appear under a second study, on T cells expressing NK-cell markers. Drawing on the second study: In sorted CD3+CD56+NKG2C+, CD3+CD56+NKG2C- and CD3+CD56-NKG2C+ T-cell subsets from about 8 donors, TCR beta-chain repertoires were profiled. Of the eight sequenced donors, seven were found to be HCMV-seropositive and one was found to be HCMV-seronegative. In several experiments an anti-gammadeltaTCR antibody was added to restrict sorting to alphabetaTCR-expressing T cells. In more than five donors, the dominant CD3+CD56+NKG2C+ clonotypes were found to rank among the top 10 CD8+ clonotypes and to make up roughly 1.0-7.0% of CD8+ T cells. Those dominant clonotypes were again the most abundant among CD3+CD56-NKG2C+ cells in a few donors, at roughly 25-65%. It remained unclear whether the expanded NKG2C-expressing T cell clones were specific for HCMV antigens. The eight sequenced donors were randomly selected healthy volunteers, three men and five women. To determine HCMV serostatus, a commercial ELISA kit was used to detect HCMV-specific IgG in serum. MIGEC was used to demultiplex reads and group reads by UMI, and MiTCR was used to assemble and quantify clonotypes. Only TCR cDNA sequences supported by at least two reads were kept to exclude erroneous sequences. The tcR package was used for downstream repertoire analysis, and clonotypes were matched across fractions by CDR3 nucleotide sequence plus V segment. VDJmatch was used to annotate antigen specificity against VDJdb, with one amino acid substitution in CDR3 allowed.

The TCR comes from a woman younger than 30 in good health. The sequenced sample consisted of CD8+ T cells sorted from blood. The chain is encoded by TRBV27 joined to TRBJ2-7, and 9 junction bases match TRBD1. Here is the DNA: TGTGCCAGCAGTGTTATCCCGGGACAGGGTGTCTACGAGCAGTACTTC. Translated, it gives CASSVIPGQGVYEQYF.